These 10 T cell receptor beta chains were sequenced from one sample in a study of regulatory T cells in long-lasting Graves disease. As for time point: persistent/refractory GD, antithyroid drugs over 5 years with positive TRAb. The TCR library used RNA extracted from PBMCs. Building of the TCR beta libraries involved iRepertoire HTBI primers and Arm-PCR of CDR3 regions. Using its own MiXCR run on the multiplex PCR reads, TCRdb lists one record per CDR3 protein. The sample yields a few hundred thousand distinct CDR3 sequences, 20% to 25% seen once. The sample in question was peripheral blood mononuclear cells (PBMCs), obtained when the disease was refractory, from a patient treated with antithyroid drugs. These receptors all stem from a woman in her thirties or forties with Graves disease.

Concerning this clonotype itself: A single base is all that separates this from a far larger clone, so a read error is likely. The J gene is TRBJ2-2, the V gene TRBV12-3 or TRBV12-4; 12 nucleotides line up with TRBD1. The length of the CDR3 is 20 residues. Losses at the gene ends were 5 bases for V and 4 bases for J; bases not matched to a gene: 17. The CDR3 protein is CASSPQPGQGASFSTGELFF. For the CDR3, the DNA is TGTGCCAGCAGTCCTCAGCCGGGACAGGGGGCATCTTTTAGCACCGGGGAGCTGTTTTTT.

The gene calls are TRBV19 and TRBJ2-1, with D possibly called TRBD1 or TRBD2 (5 bases each). V dropped 3 bases and J dropped 3 bases, with 15 bases sitting between them. Germline-derived CDR1 and CDR2 are LNHDA and SQIVND (reference sequence). CDR3 length: 16 residues. The CDR3 region is CASSIRGWAIYNEQFF. The CDR3 bases are TGTGCCAGTAGTATTCGGGGCTGGGCTATCTACAATGAGCAGTTCTTC.

The chain combines TRBV2 with TRBJ2-7; 13 bases map to TRBD2. Germline CDR1 SNHLY, CDR2 FYNNEI. The CDR3 length is 15 residues. Trimming took 2 bases from V and 6 from J; bases not matched to a gene: 4. This CDR3 reads CASSERTSGSGEQYF. CDR3 sequence (DNA): TGTGCCAGCAGTGAACGGACTAGCGGGAGTGGCGAGCAGTACTTC.

The rearrangement links TRBV28 to TRBJ1-4; no clear D. V lost 6 bases, J lost 3 bases, and 8 bases lay in between. Germline V gives CDR1 MDHEN, CDR2 SYDVKM. The CDR3 extends over 13 amino acids. The CDR3 loop reads CASRLRPNEKLFF. In DNA form, the CDR3 reads TGTGCCAGCAGGCTCCGGCCTAATGAAAAACTGTTTTTT.

This clonotype was observed many times. The chain carries TRBV2 and TRBJ1-1; D remains ambiguous. Germline V gene sequence: CDR1 SNHLY, CDR2 FYNNEI. This CDR3 contains 14 residues. The ends were cut back, 5 bases at V and 0 bases at J, with 10 bases in the middle. The CDR3 spells CASSFEQMNTEAFF. In nucleotides, the CDR3 is TGTGCCAGCAGTTTCGAGCAAATGAACACTGAAGCTTTCTTT.

This clonotype was found once. This chain joins TRBV6-1 and TRBJ2-3, with 10 nucleotides matching TRBD2. J was trimmed by 0 bases and V by 7 bases; bases with no gene match: 7. Looked up from germline, CDR1 is MNHNS and CDR2 is SASEGT. The CDR3 spans 16 residues. In DNA form, the CDR3 reads TGTGCCAGCACCCGTCCGGGACTAGCGAGCACAGATACGCAGTATTTT. This codes for CASTRPGLASTDTQYF.

The chain combines TRBV6-1 with TRBJ1-1, with TRBD1 identical over 8 bases. The V gene's germline CDR1 is MNHNS and CDR2 SASEGT. The V segment lost 6 bases and the J segment 4 bases; nucleotides outside the gene matches: 16. The CDR3 covers 17 residues. CDR3 in DNA: TGTGCCAGCAGCCTCCGGACAGGGAGAGTTTTGGGCACTGAAGCTTTCTTT. Translation: CASSLRTGRVLGTEAFF.

The chain is built from TRBV7-2 and TRBJ2-3; D may be TRBD2 (6 bases). Germline CDR1 SGHTA, CDR2 FQGNSA. The CDR3 runs 13 residues. Trimming cost V 5 bases and J 9 bases, with 15 bases left between them. CDR3 in DNA: TGTGCCAGCAGCCCTTCCCCGGGGGTAACGCAGTATTTT. Amino acids: CASSPSPGVTQYF.

CDR3 protein: CASSRSGRGAKNIQYF. Here the CDR3 DNA reads TGTGCCAGCAGCCGATCTGGGCGGGGGGCCAAAAACATTCAGTACTTC. The genes are TRBV3-1 and TRBJ2-4; 7 bases align to TRBD2. The CDR3 runs to 16 residues. With V trimmed by 4 bases and J by 1 base, 7 bases remained unmatched. Germline assignment: CDR1 LGHDT and CDR2 YNNKEL (reference sequence).

This clonotype was picked up many times. The J gene is TRBJ2-7, the V gene TRBV11-2; D is perhaps TRBD2 (6 bases). This CDR3 region has 15 residues. The V end lost 1 base, the J end lost 6 bases, and 16 bases lay between the germline ends. Germline V CDR1 and CDR2: SGHAT, FQNNGV. In DNA form, the CDR3 reads TGTGCCAGCAGCTTAGGGGTGACTAGTGCCTTCGAGCAGTACTTC. Protein sequence: CASSLGVTSAFEQYF.